The subject of this entry is one T cell receptor (beta chain). The CDR3 consists of 15 residues. Germline V gene sequence: CDR1 SNHLY, CDR2 FYNNEI. The V gene end was trimmed by 6 bases and the J gene end by 6 bases; junction bases not matched to a gene: 6. This entry belongs to a study of control samples from healthy donors and cancer patients. The protocol was immunoSEQ multiplex PCR, while the TCRdb copy is restricted to in-frame clones and leaves out a portion. The sample consists of around 250,000 clones, more than 65% of them appearing once. The receptor comes from a woman in her fifties or sixties with lung cancer. The J gene is TRBJ2-2, the V gene TRBV2; 11 bases line up with TRBD2. The specimen was PBMCs. In DNA, the CDR3 is TGTGCCAGCAGATTAGCGGGAGGGTTTGCCGGGGAGCTGTTTTTT. It yields the protein CASRLAGGFAGELFF. The full variable domain, with the rest looked up from reference TRBV2 and TRBJ2-2, is EPEVTQTPSHQVTQMGQEVILRCVPISNHLYFYWYRQILGQKVEFLVSFYNNEISEKSEIFDDQFSVERPDGSNFTLKIRSTKLEDSAMYFCASRLAGGFAGELFFGEGSRLTVL.